This TCR beta chain was retrieved from a study of post-analysis software for immune sequencing data. Findings of the study overall: Relative to controls, patients with multiple sclerosis showed significantly lower normalized Chao1 diversity. TRBV5-6, TRBV5-1 and TRBV20-1 were among a handful of TRBV segments more frequent in patients than controls.

Trimming took 5 bases from V and 5 from J, leaving 10 bases between them. Germline CDR1 SQVTM, CDR2 ANQGSEA. CDR3 length equals 12 residues. About this clonotype itself: Antigen: not known.

Unique molecular identifiers were present in the TCR beta cDNA libraries. Input populations of about 0.85 to 11 million T cells gave rise to around 480,000 cDNA molecules. TCRdb re-analysed the PCR reads in MiXCR, keeping a single row per CDR3 protein. In the table there are around 700,000 distinct CDR3 sequences, 55% to 70% of which are singletons. This receptor was taken from a girl aged 2 to 10 with multiple sclerosis. The V call is TRBV29-1, the J call TRBJ2-1; D remains ambiguous. Sequenced input: blood. CDR3 sequence: CSVSSLDNEQFF. The CDR3 DNA reads as TGCAGCGTTAGCAGCCTCGACAATGAGCAGTTCTTC.